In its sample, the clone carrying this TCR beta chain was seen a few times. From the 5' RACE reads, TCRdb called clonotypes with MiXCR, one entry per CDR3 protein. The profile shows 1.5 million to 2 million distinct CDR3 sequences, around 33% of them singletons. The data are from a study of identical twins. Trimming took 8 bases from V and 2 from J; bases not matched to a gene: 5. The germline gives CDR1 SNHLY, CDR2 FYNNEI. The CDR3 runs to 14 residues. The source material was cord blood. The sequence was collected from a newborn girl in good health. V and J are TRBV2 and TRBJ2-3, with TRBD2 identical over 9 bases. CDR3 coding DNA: TGTGCCAGCCAGAAGCGGGGGGTCACAGATACGCAGTATTTT. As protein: CASQKRGVTDTQYF. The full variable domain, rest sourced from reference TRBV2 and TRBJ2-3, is EPEVTQTPSHQVTQMGQEVILRCVPISNHLYFYWYRQILGQKVEFLVSFYNNEISEKSEIFDDQFSVERPDGSNFTLKIRSTKLEDSAMYFCASQKRGVTDTQYFGPGTRLTVL.